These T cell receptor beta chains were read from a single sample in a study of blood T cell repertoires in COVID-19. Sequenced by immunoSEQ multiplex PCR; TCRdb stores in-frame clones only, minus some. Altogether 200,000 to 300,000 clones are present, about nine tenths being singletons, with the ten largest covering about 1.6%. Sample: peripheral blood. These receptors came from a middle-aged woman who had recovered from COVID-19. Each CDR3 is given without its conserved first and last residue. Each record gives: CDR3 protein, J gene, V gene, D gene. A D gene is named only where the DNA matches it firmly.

CDR3 protein: ASSIDRFRRLF
J gene: TRBJ1-4
V gene: TRBV19
D gene: NA

CDR3 protein: ASSDSIQGPHSYSNQPQH
J gene: TRBJ1-5
V gene: TRBV6-4
D gene: NA

CDR3 protein: ASSLVLEFEAF
J gene: TRBJ1-1
V gene: TRBV7-8
D gene: NA

CDR3 protein: SVPPTAVYGYT
J gene: TRBJ1-2
V gene: TRBV29-1
D gene: NA

CDR3 protein: SVLVDSYEQY
J gene: TRBJ2-7
V gene: TRBV29-1
D gene: NA

CDR3 protein: ASSYSGSNQPQH
J gene: TRBJ1-5
V gene: TRBV6-5
D gene: NA

CDR3 protein: ASSVDPGPNQPQH
J gene: TRBJ1-5
V gene: TRBV9
D gene: NA

CDR3 protein: ASSADTGVTNEKLF
J gene: TRBJ1-4
V gene: TRBV9
D gene: TRBD1

CDR3 protein: ASSQGNSGDTQY
J gene: TRBJ2-3
V gene: TRBV4-1
D gene: TRBD2

CDR3 protein: ASSQRGRGTEAF
J gene: TRBJ1-1
V gene: TRBV3-1/TRBV3-2
D gene: TRBD1

CDR3 protein: ASSSIAGAFYEQY
J gene: TRBJ2-7
V gene: TRBV7-9
D gene: TRBD2

CDR3 protein: AWSSIRDTQY
J gene: TRBJ2-3
V gene: TRBV30
D gene: NA

CDR3 protein: ASSKGGGWGEAF
J gene: TRBJ1-1
V gene: TRBV21-1
D gene: NA

CDR3 protein: ASSPGGDDSPLH
J gene: TRBJ1-6
V gene: TRBV18
D gene: NA

CDR3 protein: ASSEAPPSGSYEQY
J gene: TRBJ2-7
V gene: TRBV6-1
D gene: TRBD2

CDR3 protein: ATSRDVGSAEAF
J gene: TRBJ1-1
V gene: TRBV15
D gene: NA

CDR3 protein: ASSLSGGGYT
J gene: TRBJ1-2
V gene: TRBV27
D gene: NA

CDR3 protein: ASSQSGMEQY
J gene: TRBJ2-7
V gene: TRBV3-1/TRBV3-2
D gene: NA

CDR3 protein: ASSDPGAEAF
J gene: TRBJ1-1
V gene: TRBV10-1
D gene: NA

CDR3 protein: ASSRQGFRNQPQH
J gene: TRBJ1-5
V gene: TRBV13
D gene: NA

CDR3 protein: ASSPGLAGSEEQF
J gene: TRBJ2-1
V gene: TRBV11-3
D gene: TRBD2

CDR3 protein: ASSVEGTAHEKLF
J gene: TRBJ1-4
V gene: TRBV9
D gene: TRBD1

CDR3 protein: ASTILRGGGEAYGYT
J gene: TRBJ1-2
V gene: TRBV4-2
D gene: NA

CDR3 protein: AISERGMAGGEKLF
J gene: TRBJ1-4
V gene: TRBV10-3
D gene: TRBD1

CDR3 protein: ASRAGSYWTEAF
J gene: TRBJ1-1
V gene: TRBV19
D gene: NA

CDR3 protein: ASSRDRGNSPLH
J gene: TRBJ1-6
V gene: TRBV5-1
D gene: TRBD1

CDR3 protein: ASSRQAIFSGANVLT
J gene: TRBJ2-6
V gene: TRBV19
D gene: NA

CDR3 protein: ASSPFIGRVEKLF
J gene: TRBJ1-4
V gene: TRBV7-2
D gene: NA

CDR3 protein: SVDGQLLNTEAF
J gene: TRBJ1-1
V gene: TRBV29-1
D gene: NA

CDR3 protein: ASSYRARGEPQH
J gene: TRBJ1-5
V gene: TRBV6-2/TRBV6-3
D gene: NA

CDR3 protein: ASSVFSRVGYGYT
J gene: TRBJ1-2
V gene: TRBV9
D gene: NA

CDR3 protein: ASSLPELGYGYT
J gene: TRBJ1-2
V gene: TRBV5-5
D gene: NA

CDR3 protein: ASSPQTAGAITDTQY
J gene: TRBJ2-3
V gene: TRBV18
D gene: TRBD2

CDR3 protein: ASSSGLRGTQY
J gene: TRBJ2-5
V gene: TRBV13
D gene: NA

CDR3 protein: ATSDPRTGETEAF
J gene: TRBJ1-1
V gene: TRBV24-1
D gene: TRBD1

CDR3 protein: ASSAQGRETQY
J gene: TRBJ2-5
V gene: TRBV9
D gene: TRBD1

CDR3 protein: ASTRPARTGLIQY
J gene: TRBJ2-4
V gene: TRBV6-5
D gene: TRBD1

CDR3 protein: ASSQLAGDGLEQY
J gene: TRBJ2-7
V gene: TRBV3-1/TRBV3-2
D gene: TRBD2

CDR3 protein: ASSLAGSYEQY
J gene: TRBJ2-7
V gene: TRBV7-8
D gene: NA

CDR3 protein: AWRTGNAYEQY
J gene: TRBJ2-7
V gene: TRBV30
D gene: TRBD1

CDR3 protein: ASSYSNLGTVEPLH
J gene: TRBJ1-6
V gene: TRBV6-5
D gene: NA

CDR3 protein: ASSLGEMNTEAF
J gene: TRBJ1-1
V gene: TRBV7-2
D gene: NA

CDR3 protein: ASRVIAGSGETQY
J gene: TRBJ2-5
V gene: TRBV6-5
D gene: TRBD2

CDR3 protein: ASSAGLAGVIETQY
J gene: TRBJ2-5
V gene: TRBV11-3
D gene: TRBD2

CDR3 protein: ASSQGANTGELF
J gene: TRBJ2-2
V gene: TRBV7-7
D gene: TRBD1

CDR3 protein: ASSSQLDYYEQY
J gene: TRBJ2-7
V gene: TRBV27
D gene: NA